A selection of T cell receptor beta chains follows, all from one sample in a study of beta chain features in type 1 diabetes. Sequenced by immunoSEQ multiplex PCR; TCRdb stores in-frame clones only, minus some. The sample has 600,000 to 700,000 clones, under 15% seen once. Sequenced sample: naive CD4+ T cells from blood. These receptors all come from a man under 40 with type 1 diabetes. Each CDR3 is given with its conserved first and last residue. The D gene is left open where the match is weak. Some rows mark clone size as missing; the rest say once, few, many or name a class of expanded clone.

d_call cdr3_length j_call clone_size v_call cdr3_nt cdr3_aa
NA 13 TRBJ1-2 few TRBV27 TGTGCCAGCAGCTATGACTTCCGGCGGGGCTACACCTTC CASSYDFRRGYTF
NA 12 TRBJ2-5 NA TRBV7-2 TGTGCCAGCAGCTTATTTTGGGAGACCCAGTACTTC CASSLFWETQYF
NA 16 TRBJ2-2 few TRBV4-2 TGTGCCAGCAGCCCCGGTACACGTACGAACACCGGGGAGCTGTTTTTT CASSPGTRTNTGELFF
NA 11 TRBJ1-2 NA TRBV30 TGTGCCTGGAGCCTAAACTATGGCTACACCTTC CAWSLNYGYTF
NA 13 TRBJ2-7 NA TRBV5-6 TGTGCCAGCAGCCCGCCAGGGACGGGGGAGCAGTACTTC CASSPPGTGEQYF
NA 12 TRBJ1-6 many TRBV10-3 TGTGCCATCAGTGACCGGGATTCACCCCTCCACTTT CAISDRDSPLHF
TRBD1 15 TRBJ1-6 NA TRBV6-5 TGTGCCAGCAGCCAGAGCCCGACAGGGGATTCACCCCTCCACTTT CASSQSPTGDSPLHF
NA 10 TRBJ1-4 few TRBV29-1 TGCAGCGCGCGTAATGAAAAACTGTTTTTT CSARNEKLFF
NA 16 TRBJ2-1 NA TRBV4-3 TGCGCCAGCAGCCAGGACGTCCAAAGCTCCTACAATGAGCAGTTCTTC CASSQDVQSSYNEQFF
NA 14 TRBJ2-2 few TRBV18 TGTGCCAGCTCAGCGTCCGCGAACACCGGGGAGCTGTTTTTT CASSASANTGELFF
NA 15 TRBJ2-7 few TRBV11-1 TGTGCCAGCAGCTTGGAAGGGGATCATTCCTACGAGCAGTACTTC CASSLEGDHSYEQYF
NA 15 TRBJ1-4 few TRBV9 TGTGCCAGCAGCGTATCGTACGGGACCCCTGAAAAACTGTTTTTT CASSVSYGTPEKLFF
TRBD1 14 TRBJ2-7 NA TRBV5-1 TGCGCCAGCAGCCCCCGGGACAGCGTTGGCGAGCAGTACTTC CASSPRDSVGEQYF
NA 13 TRBJ1-5 NA TRBV10-3 TGTGCCATCAGCAGCGAGGGTTTACAGCCCCAGCATTTT CAISSEGLQPQHF
NA 14 TRBJ2-7 NA TRBV15 TGTGCCACCAGCAGAGATCACAGAACCTACGAGCAGTACTTC CATSRDHRTYEQYF
TRBD2 16 TRBJ2-2 NA TRBV18 TGTGCCAGCTCACCAGGGAGGGCCGGGAACACCGGGGAGCTGTTTTTT CASSPGRAGNTGELFF
NA 14 TRBJ1-6 few TRBV10-3 TGTGCCATCAGGGAGCCCCCCGGGGATTCACCCCTCCACTTT CAIREPPGDSPLHF
TRBD1 16 TRBJ1-2 few TRBV19 TGTGCCAGTAGTATGGAGGGACAGATAGTCACCTATGGCTACACCTTC CASSMEGQIVTYGYTF
NA 14 TRBJ2-7 NA TRBV6-5 TGTGCCAGCAGATCCCCGGTAGGGTCCTACGAGCAGTACTTC CASRSPVGSYEQYF
TRBD2 16 TRBJ2-3 NA TRBV9 TGTGCCAGCAGCGCCCAGATAGCGGGGAACACAGATACGCAGTATTTT CASSAQIAGNTDTQYF
NA 15 TRBJ2-4 few TRBV25-1 TGTGCCAGCAGTGAATGGGGCGAGAATCCAAACATTCAGTACTTC CASSEWGENPNIQYF
NA 13 TRBJ1-1 once TRBV15 TGTGCCACCAGCAGACCTCGGGAGTCAAAAGCTTTCTTT CATSRPRESKAFF
NA 15 TRBJ1-5 NA TRBV19 TGTGCCAGTAGTATCGCGGGGGAAGGCAATCAGCCCCAGCATTTT CASSIAGEGNQPQHF
TRBD1 12 TRBJ2-5 few TRBV29-1 TGCAGCGTTGGGACAGGGTTTGAGACCCAGTACTTC CSVGTGFETQYF
NA 17 TRBJ2-2 few TRBV4-3 TGCGCCAGCAGCCAAGATCCGGACGGGCAAGACACCGGGGAGCTGTTTTTT CASSQDPDGQDTGELFF
TRBD2 11 TRBJ2-7 few TRBV2 TGTGCCGGGGGGGTTACCTACGAGCAGTACTTC CAGGVTYEQYF
TRBD1 15 TRBJ1-1 NA TRBV28 TGTGCCAGCAGTCCCCCGGGACAGATGAACACTGAAGCTTTCTTT CASSPPGQMNTEAFF
TRBD1 14 TRBJ2-7 few TRBV2 TGTGCCAGCAGTGTGGGACAGGGGGCCAACGAGCAGTACTTC CASSVGQGANEQYF
TRBD1 16 TRBJ1-2 NA TRBV5-1 TGCGCCAGCAGCGACCCAGGGGGCGCGGGTTCCGGTGGCTACACCTTC CASSDPGGAGSGGYTF
TRBD2 14 TRBJ2-1 NA TRBV7-2 TGTGCCAGCAGCTCGGGACTAGCGCTTAATGAGCAGTTCTTC CASSSGLALNEQFF
NA 13 TRBJ2-3 few TRBV11-2 TGTGCCAGCAGCGCCGGACTAATTAATACGCAGTATTTT CASSAGLINTQYF